Below, one TCR beta chain is given with its context. Its specificity is unknown. A second PCR of about 7 to 11 cycles used a sample-barcoded 5' primer and a J-beta primer mix. Each cDNA molecule was tagged by a template-switch adaptor with 12 random nucleotides. TCRdb called the 5' RACE reads again in MiXCR, with one record for every CDR3 protein. The data show fewer than 1.5 million distinct CDR3 sequences, with around two fifths seen just once and around 8% held by the top ten. The source of the sample is a study of blood T cells in healthy people across ages. The authors isolated at least 6.5 million PBMCs per sample. The CDR3 is 14 amino acids. Trimming removed 7 bases from V and 3 bases from J, with 14 bases in between. Germline V lookup: CDR1 SEHNR, CDR2 FQNEAQ (reference sequence). Study findings and constraints: Researchers judged that diversity estimates from one million T cells fell short of true values. With age, beta diversity per million T cells declined roughly linearly, significantly by around 43.

The chain employs TRBV7-9 and TRBJ2-3; D call uncertain. The TCR sequence derives from a woman under 30 in good health. The sequencing input was blood. DNA of the CDR3: TGTGCCAGCACTATAAGGGCTGGAACAGATACGCAGTATTTT. It specifies CASTIRAGTDTQYF. Complete variable domain (other parts from reference TRBV7-9 and TRBJ2-3): DTGVSQNPRHKITKRGQNVTFRCDPISEHNRLYWYRQTLGQGPEFLTYFQNEAQLEKSRLLSDRFSAERPKGSFSTLEIQRTEQGDSAMYLCASTIRAGTDTQYFGPGTRLTVL.